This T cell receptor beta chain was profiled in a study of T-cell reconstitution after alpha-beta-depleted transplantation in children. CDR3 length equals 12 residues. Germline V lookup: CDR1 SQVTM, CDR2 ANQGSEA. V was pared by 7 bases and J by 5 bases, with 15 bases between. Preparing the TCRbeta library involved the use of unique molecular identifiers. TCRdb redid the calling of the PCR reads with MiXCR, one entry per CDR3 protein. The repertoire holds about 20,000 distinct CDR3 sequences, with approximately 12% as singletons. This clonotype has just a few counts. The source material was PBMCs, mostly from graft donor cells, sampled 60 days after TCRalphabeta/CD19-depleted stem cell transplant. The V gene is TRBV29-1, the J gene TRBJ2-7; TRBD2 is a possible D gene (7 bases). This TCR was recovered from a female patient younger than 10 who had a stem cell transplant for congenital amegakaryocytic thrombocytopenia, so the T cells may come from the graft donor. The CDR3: CSGGGGNNEQYF. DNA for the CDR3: TGCAGCGGGGGGGGGGGCAACAACGAGCAGTACTTC.